The TCR beta chain under discussion was sequenced for a study of blood T cell repertoires in COVID-19. Study-wide context: From the United States, Italy and Spain came samples of acute and convalescent COVID-19. PBMCs, B-cell-depleted T cells, or T cells were the source of the cDNA or gDNA that made up the material.

The CDR3 has 14 residues. V was clipped by 7 bases and J by 0 bases; unmatched bases: 3. Germline V gene data show CDR1 as MNHEY and CDR2 as SVGAGI. In the study's own analysis: Estimation of nucleated cell counts was performed using reference gene primer amplification. The protocol was immunoSEQ multiplex PCR, while the TCRdb copy is restricted to in-frame clones and leaves out a portion. That table is the source of V, J and clone size, and D and trimming were worked out from the DNA. The repertoire has fewer than 85,000 clones, roughly 80% of them found once; the top ten carry more than 15%. This TCR was recovered from a woman aged 60-75 years with acute or convalescent COVID-19. The chain uses TRBV6-5 and TRBJ1-5; the match to TRBD1 covers 7 bases. Specimen: peripheral blood. DNA for the CDR3: TGTGCCAGCAAGACAGGGTTTAGCAATCAGCCCCAGCATTTT. It is translated as CASKTGFSNQPQHF.